Listed here are 28 T cell receptor beta chains from one sample, sequenced in a study of response to subunit inactivated influenza vaccine. TCRdb ran MiXCR on the RT-PCR reads and lists one entry per CDR3 protein. The repertoire holds about 540,000 distinct CDR3 sequences, with 20% to 25% as singletons. This sample also appeared in a second study, on T cells expressing NK-cell markers. Per that paper: The authors generated TCR beta cDNA through 5'RACE template switching with UMIs.

The material was CD4+ T cells sorted from PBMCs, obtained 11 to 12 days after vaccination. These TCRs come from a man aged 50 or older who received an inactivated influenza vaccine.

In this sample, this clonotype turned up a few times. The rearrangement links TRBV11-2 to TRBJ2-2, with D possibly TRBD2 on 6 matching bases. The V gene lost 1 base and the J gene lost 10 bases, with 13 bases spanning the gap. This CDR3 contains 14 residues. The germline V gene encodes CDR1 SGHAT and CDR2 FQNNGV. CDR3 sequence (DNA): TGTGCCAGCAGCTTAGTGGCGGGGCGACAGGAGCTGTTTTTT. Its translation is CASSLVAGRQELFF.

The chain combines TRBV4-2 with TRBJ2-5, with D possibly TRBD1 on 5 matching bases. The germline V gene encodes CDR1 LGHNA and CDR2 YNFKEQ. V shed 1 base and J shed 2 bases, with 8 bases lying between them. This CDR3 comprises 14 residues. The CDR3 DNA is TGTGCCAGCAGCCAAGGACACAGGCAAGAGACCCAGTACTTC. Translating gives CASSQGHRQETQYF.

V is TRBV5-1 and J is TRBJ1-1; 7 bases map to TRBD1. The CDR3 runs to 15 residues. CDR1 is SGHRS, CDR2 YFSETQ, per germline. V trimming: 4 bases; J trimming: 5 bases; junction bases outside the gene matches: 11. Here the CDR3 DNA reads TGCGCCAGCAGCCCCGGGACAGCTGCAGTGACTGAAGCTTTCTTT. The encoded protein is CASSPGTAAVTEAFF.

In this sample, this clonotype turned up a few times. The chain couples TRBV29-1 to TRBJ2-1, with D possibly matching TRBD2 (6 bases). Germline V lookup: CDR1 SQVTM, CDR2 ANQGSEA. The CDR3 spans 18 residues. CDR3 region: CTFRGSPGWNTWSNEQFF. CDR3 sequence (DNA): TGCACCTTCCGGGGGTCTCCGGGTTGGAACACATGGTCGAATGAGCAGTTCTTC.

This clonotype was seen more than once but under ten times. This sequence joins TRBV2 and TRBJ2-1, with D possibly called TRBD1 or TRBD2 (5 bases each). The V gene's germline CDR1 is SNHLY and CDR2 FYNNEI. Trimming left V 4 bases short and J 15 bases short, with 16 bases between. The CDR3 has 12 residues. The CDR3 here is CASSAQPGPRFF. The CDR3, as DNA: TGTGCCAGCAGTGCCCAGCCGGGGCCTAGGTTCTTC.

The rearrangement links TRBV10-3 to TRBJ2-7, with 8 bases that match TRBD2. The CDR3 contains 15 residues. The V gene end was trimmed by 2 bases and the J gene end by 1 base; junction bases not matched to a gene: 4. The germline gives CDR1 ENHRY, CDR2 SYGVKD. The CDR3 DNA sequence: TGTGCCATCAGTGAGCAGAGCGGGAGTTCCTACGAGCAGTACTTC. It encodes CAISEQSGSSYEQYF.

This chain uses TRBV18 with TRBJ2-6, with D hard to call. The germline V and J ends were trimmed by 9 bases and 1 base, with 7 bases remaining between them. The germline V gene has CDR1 KGHSH and CDR2 LQKENI. This CDR3 is 13 amino acids long. The CDR3 nucleotides are TGTGCCAGTAAGTCTTCTGGGGCCAACGTCCTGACTTTC. It yields the protein CASKSSGANVLTF.

Many counts were recorded for this clonotype. The chain combines TRBV5-1 with TRBJ2-6; 10 nucleotides match TRBD1. The V gene end was trimmed by 3 bases and the J gene end by 0 bases; junction bases not matched to a gene: 6. From germline, CDR1 is SGHRS and CDR2 YFSETQ. The CDR3 contains 18 residues. The CDR3 DNA reads TGCGCCAGCAGCTATGGACAGGGGGTAGGCTCTGGGGCCAACGTCCTGACTTTC. Translated: CASSYGQGVGSGANVLTF.

The chain combines TRBV5-6 with TRBJ2-7, with D perhaps TRBD2 (6 bases). Germline V gives CDR1 SGHDT, CDR2 YYEEEE. Trimming left V 6 bases short and J 0 bases short, with 16 bases between. The CDR3 totals 15 residues. The chain's CDR3 is CASTTGLASSYEQYF. The CDR3 DNA is TGTGCCAGCACCACGGGACTGGCGAGCTCCTACGAGCAGTACTTC.

V usage is TRBV7-9 and J usage is TRBJ2-1; no clear D gene. Germline V gene lookup returns CDR1 SEHNR and CDR2 FQNEAQ (reference sequence). The germline V and J ends were trimmed by 7 bases and 6 bases, with 10 bases remaining between them. The CDR3 is 12 residues long. CDR3 DNA: TGTGCCAGCAACCGTGGGGTCAATGAGCAGTTCTTC. Translation: CASNRGVNEQFF.

This clonotype was counted only a few times. J is TRBJ2-7 and V is TRBV20-1; a weak D match, TRBD2 (5 bases). Germline loops: CDR1 DFQATT, CDR2 SNEGSKA (reference sequence). The V and J ends lost 6 bases and 2 bases respectively, with 14 bases between them. This CDR3 has 13 residues. The CDR3 DNA reads TGCAGTGCCACTAGTGACCGAACCTACGAGCAGTACTTC. Its translation: CSATSDRTYEQYF.

This clonotype was seen more than once but under ten times. The gene calls are TRBV5-1 and TRBJ2-3; D remains unclear. The CDR3 has 15 residues. Germline lookup yields CDR1 SGHRS and CDR2 YFSETQ. With 7 bases removed from V and 2 bases from J, the gap between germline ends came to 17 bases. Here the CDR3 reads CASRPGLLYTDTQYF. DNA for the CDR3: TGCGCCAGCCGTCCAGGCCTTCTATACACAGATACGCAGTATTTT.

This clonotype was recorded a few times. The chain has TRBV10-3 and TRBJ1-1; D perhaps matches TRBD1 (5 bases). V was shortened by 11 bases and J by 3 bases, with 13 bases between the two germline ends. This CDR3 contains 12 residues. Germline V gene data show CDR1 as ENHRY and CDR2 as SYGVKD. DNA of the CDR3: TGTGCCGGCAGGGAGAGGGACACTGAAGCTTTCTTT. Amino acids: CAGRERDTEAFF.

The chain combines TRBV7-8 with TRBJ2-1; D gene unclear. V lost 7 bases and J lost 4, with 11 bases in between. In germline, CDR1 is SGHVS, CDR2 FQNEAQ. This CDR3 region has 13 residues. As DNA, the CDR3 is TGTGCCAGCAAGTCCTCGACTTACAATGAGCAGTTCTTC. This gives the protein CASKSSTYNEQFF.

The V call is TRBV20-1, the J call TRBJ1-6; D is uncertain. The germline V gene has CDR1 DFQATT and CDR2 SNEGSKA (reference sequence). The CDR3 is made up of 13 amino acids. V was pared by 5 bases and J by 0 bases, with 5 bases between. CDR3 loop: CSAASSYNSPLHF. The CDR3 coding sequence is TGCAGTGCTGCGAGCTCCTATAATTCACCCCTCCACTTT.

The genes are TRBV2 and TRBJ1-3, with 7 positions matching TRBD1. Germline assignment: CDR1 SNHLY and CDR2 FYNNEI. V shed 10 bases, J shed 1 base, and the junction held 13 bases outside the gene matches. The CDR3 contains 16 residues. The CDR3 spells CATAVGGQRSGNTIYF. The CDR3 coding sequence is TGTGCCACAGCAGTGGGGGGACAGAGATCTGGAAACACCATATATTTT. The entire variable domain, with the rest obtained from reference TRBV2 and TRBJ1-3, is as follows: EPEVTQTPSHQVTQMGQEVILRCVPISNHLYFYWYRQILGQKVEFLVSFYNNEISEKSEIFDDQFSVERPDGSNFTLKIRSTKLEDSAMYFCATAVGGQRSGNTIYFGEGSWLTVV.

The rearrangement joins TRBV5-1 to TRBJ2-7; D is undetermined. Germline V CDR1 and CDR2: SGHRS, YFSETQ. The CDR3 is 15 amino acids. The V end lost 0 bases, the J end lost 6 bases, and 16 bases lay between the germline ends. The CDR3 spells CASSLGRNPLGEQYF. In nucleotides, the CDR3 is TGCGCCAGCAGCTTGGGGCGGAACCCCTTGGGCGAGCAGTACTTC.

The chain couples TRBV5-1 to TRBJ2-2, with D unclear. The CDR3 totals 12 residues. Germline values: CDR1 SGHRS, CDR2 YFSETQ. V dropped 2 bases and J dropped 3 bases, with 2 bases sitting between them. CDR3 loop: CASSFDTGELFF. CDR3 bases: TGCGCCAGCAGCTTTGACACCGGGGAGCTGTTTTTT.

This clonotype was counted between two and nine times. The chain uses TRBV12-3 or TRBV12-4 and TRBJ1-4; D is possibly TRBD1 (6 bases). The CDR3 totals 15 residues. Trimming took 2 bases from V and 3 from J, leaving 10 bases between them. The DNA of the CDR3 is TGTGCCAGCAGTTTAAATGACAGGCCTAATGAAAAACTGTTTTTT. Translating it yields CASSLNDRPNEKLFF.

This clonotype has just a few counts. The J gene is TRBJ2-7, the V gene TRBV18; TRBD1 matches 7 bases. The CDR3 spans 15 residues. The V gene's germline CDR1 is KGHSH and CDR2 LQKENI. Trimming took 5 bases from V and 4 from J; bases not matched to a gene: 11. CDR3 in amino acids: CASSAGTEVLYEQYF. The CDR3 coding sequence is TGTGCCAGCTCAGCCGGGACAGAAGTCTTATACGAGCAGTACTTC.

In nucleotides, the CDR3 is TGCAGTGCTAGAGTGGGGGGACTATTTGAGACCCAGTACTTC. It codes for CSARVGGLFETQYF. The chain links TRBV20-1 to TRBJ2-5, with 7 positions matching TRBD2. CDR3 length equals 14 residues. The ends lost 1 base at V and 5 bases at J; junction bases unmatched: 7. CDR1 and CDR2 (germline): DFQATT, SNEGSKA (reference sequence).

CDR3 DNA: TGTGCCAGCAGCCAACGGGGCGCGGGGGAGCAGTACTTC. Protein: CASSQRGAGEQYF. J is TRBJ2-4 and V is TRBV3-1; 7 bases agree with TRBD2. V lost 2 bases, J lost 13 bases, and 8 bases stayed unmatched. The CDR3 has 13 amino acids. The V gene's germline CDR1 is LGHDT and CDR2 YNNKEL (reference sequence).

The table lists this clonotype with a few counts. This chain uses TRBV20-1 with TRBJ2-3, with D unresolved. Per germline, CDR1 DFQATT and CDR2 SNEGSKA (reference sequence). CDR3 size: 15 residues. The V end was cut by 0 bases, the J end by 0 bases, with 10 bases between. The CDR3, as DNA: TGCAGTGCTAGAGAAGTTGGGAAAAGCACAGATACGCAGTATTTT. Its translation is CSAREVGKSTDTQYF.

This clonotype turned up a few times. This sequence joins TRBV12-3 or TRBV12-4 and TRBJ2-1; weak D call: TRBD1 (5 bases). V dropped 6 bases and J dropped 14 bases, with 20 bases sitting between them. The CDR3 consists of 13 residues. The CDR3 nucleotides read TGTGCCAGCAGCCCCGACAGCCGCCTGTTCAAGTTCTTC. Its protein is CASSPDSRLFKFF.

The table lists this clonotype with a few counts. The chain recombines TRBV10-3 with TRBJ1-1, with D perhaps matching TRBD1 (5 bases). CDR3 length: 15 residues. Germline CDR1 ENHRY, CDR2 SYGVKD. Deletions cut 4 bases from V and 6 bases from J, with 18 bases between. CDR3 DNA sequence: TGTGCCATCAGTGGAGGGGCCCGGGCCGGTGCTGAAGCTTTCTTT. Protein sequence: CAISGGARAGAEAFF.

This clonotype has a count of ten or more. The rearrangement links TRBV6-2 or TRBV6-3 to TRBJ2-1; 11 bases agree with TRBD2. Germline V CDR1 and CDR2: MNHEY, SVGEGT. The V gene end was trimmed by 0 bases and the J gene end by 3 bases; junction bases not matched to a gene: 7. The CDR3 spans 18 residues. The CDR3 region is CASSYSHPTSGIYNEQFF. For the CDR3, the DNA is TGTGCCAGCAGTTACTCACACCCGACTAGCGGGATCTACAATGAGCAGTTCTTC.

This clonotype was counted only a few times. This chain connects TRBV7-9 to TRBJ2-5; 9 bases are shared with TRBD1. The CDR3 is 15 residues long. Germline CDR1 SEHNR, CDR2 FQNEAQ (reference sequence). The J segment lost 6 bases and the V segment lost 0 bases, leaving 5 bases of the junction unmatched. DNA for the CDR3: TGTGCCAGCAGCTTAGCGGGGGACAGGGTGAAGACCCAGTACTTC. Amino acids: CASSLAGDRVKTQYF. Using reference TRBV7-9 and TRBJ2-5 for the parts outside the CDR3, the full variable domain is DTGVSQNPRHKITKRGQNVTFRCDPISEHNRLYWYRQTLGQGPEFLTYFQNEAQLEKSRLLSDRFSAERPKGSFSTLEIQRTEQGDSAMYLCASSLAGDRVKTQYFGPGTRLLVL.

The sample holds a few counts of this clonotype. The CDR3 loop reads CASSLDGLAGAYEQYF. The CDR3, as DNA: TGTGCCAGCAGCTTGGATGGACTAGCGGGGGCCTACGAGCAGTACTTC. This rearrangement joins TRBV5-4 to TRBJ2-7, with TRBD2 matching 13 bases. Germline loops: CDR1 SGHNT, CDR2 YYREEE (reference sequence). The CDR3 spans 16 residues. V lost 0 bases to trimming and J lost 2 bases; unmatched junction nucleotides: 2. Variable domain in full (rest from reference TRBV5-4 and TRBJ2-7): ETGVTQSPTHLIKTRGQQVTLRCSSQSGHNTVSWYQQALGQGPQFIFQYYREEENGRGNFPPRFSGLQFPNYSSELNVNALELDDSALYLCASSLDGLAGAYEQYFGPGTRLTVT.